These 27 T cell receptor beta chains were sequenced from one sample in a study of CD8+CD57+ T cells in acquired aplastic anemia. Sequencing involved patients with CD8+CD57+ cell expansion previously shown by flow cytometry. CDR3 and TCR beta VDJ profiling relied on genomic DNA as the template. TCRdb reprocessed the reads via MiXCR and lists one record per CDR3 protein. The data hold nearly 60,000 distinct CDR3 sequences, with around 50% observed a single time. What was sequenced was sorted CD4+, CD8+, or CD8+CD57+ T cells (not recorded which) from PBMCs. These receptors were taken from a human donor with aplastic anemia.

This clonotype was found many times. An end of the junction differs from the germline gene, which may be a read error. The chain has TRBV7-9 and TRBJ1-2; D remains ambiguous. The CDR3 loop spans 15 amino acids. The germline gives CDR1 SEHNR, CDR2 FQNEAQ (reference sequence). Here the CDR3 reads CASSGIEIINYGCTF. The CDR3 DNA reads TGTGCCAGCAGCGGGATTGAAATTATTAACTATGGCTGCACCTTC.

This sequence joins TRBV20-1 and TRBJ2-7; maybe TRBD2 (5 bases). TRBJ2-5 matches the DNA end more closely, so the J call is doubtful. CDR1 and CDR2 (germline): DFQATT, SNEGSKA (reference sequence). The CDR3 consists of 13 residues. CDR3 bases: TGCAGTGCTAGAGAGGAGGTAGAAGAGACCCAGTACTTC. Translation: CSAREEVEETQYF.

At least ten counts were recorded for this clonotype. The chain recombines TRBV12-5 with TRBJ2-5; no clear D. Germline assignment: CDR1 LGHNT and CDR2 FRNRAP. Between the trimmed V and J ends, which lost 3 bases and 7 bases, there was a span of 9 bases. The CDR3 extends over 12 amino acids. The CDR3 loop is CASGFPSGTQYF. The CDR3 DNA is TGTGCTAGTGGTTTCCCTTCCGGGACCCAGTACTTC.

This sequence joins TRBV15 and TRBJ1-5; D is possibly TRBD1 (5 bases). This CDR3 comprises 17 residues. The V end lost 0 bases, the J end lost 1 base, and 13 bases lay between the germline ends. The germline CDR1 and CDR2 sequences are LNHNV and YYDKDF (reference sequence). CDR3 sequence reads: CATSREAPWGSNQPQHF. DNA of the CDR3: TGTGCCACCAGCAGAGAGGCGCCTTGGGGCAGCAATCAGCCCCAGCATTTT.

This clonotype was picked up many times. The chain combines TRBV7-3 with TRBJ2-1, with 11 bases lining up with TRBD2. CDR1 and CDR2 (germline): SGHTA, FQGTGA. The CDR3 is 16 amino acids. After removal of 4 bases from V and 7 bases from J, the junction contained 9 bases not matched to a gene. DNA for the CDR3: TGTGCCAGCAGCTCCATAGCGGGGGGGCTGCTTAATGAGCAGTTCTTC. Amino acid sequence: CASSSIAGGLLNEQFF.

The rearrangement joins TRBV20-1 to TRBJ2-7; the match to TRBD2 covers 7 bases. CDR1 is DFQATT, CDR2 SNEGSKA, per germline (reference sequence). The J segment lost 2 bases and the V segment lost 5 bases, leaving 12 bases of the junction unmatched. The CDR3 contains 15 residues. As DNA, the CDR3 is TGCAGTGCTCCTGTGTCGGGGGGAAGGACCTACGAGCAGTACTTC. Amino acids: CSAPVSGGRTYEQYF.

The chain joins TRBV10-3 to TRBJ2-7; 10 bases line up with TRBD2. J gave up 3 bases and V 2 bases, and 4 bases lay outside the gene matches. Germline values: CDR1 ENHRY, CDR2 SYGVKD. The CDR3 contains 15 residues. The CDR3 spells CAISEPASGGYEQYF. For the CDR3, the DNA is TGTGCCATCAGTGAGCCGGCTAGCGGGGGCTACGAGCAGTACTTC.

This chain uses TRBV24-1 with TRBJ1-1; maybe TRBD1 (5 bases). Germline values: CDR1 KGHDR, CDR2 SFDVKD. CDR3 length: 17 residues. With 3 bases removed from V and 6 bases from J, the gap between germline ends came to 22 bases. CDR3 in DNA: TGTGCCACCAGTGATCAGACTAGTGTCGATTCAGGGCCTGAAGCTTTCTTT. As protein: CATSDQTSVDSGPEAFF.

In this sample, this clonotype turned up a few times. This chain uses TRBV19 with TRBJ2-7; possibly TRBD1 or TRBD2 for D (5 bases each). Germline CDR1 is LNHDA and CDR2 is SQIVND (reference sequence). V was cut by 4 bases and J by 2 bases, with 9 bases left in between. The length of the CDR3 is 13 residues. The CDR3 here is CASSRDGAYEQYF. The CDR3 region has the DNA TGTGCCAGTAGTAGGGACGGAGCCTACGAGCAGTACTTC.

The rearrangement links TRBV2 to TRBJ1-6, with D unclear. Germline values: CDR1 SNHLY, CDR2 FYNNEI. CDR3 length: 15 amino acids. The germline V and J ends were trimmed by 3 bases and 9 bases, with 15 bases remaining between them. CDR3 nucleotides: TGTGCCAGCAGTGACGTGAGTGCAAAGGGTTCACCCCTCCACTTT. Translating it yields CASSDVSAKGSPLHF.

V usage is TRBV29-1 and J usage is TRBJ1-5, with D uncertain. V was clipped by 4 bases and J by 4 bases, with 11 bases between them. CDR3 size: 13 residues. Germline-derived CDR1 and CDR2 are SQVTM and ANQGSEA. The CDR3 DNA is TGCAGCGTTGTGGTCAGAGCTAATCAGCCCCAGCATTTT. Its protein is CSVVVRANQPQHF.

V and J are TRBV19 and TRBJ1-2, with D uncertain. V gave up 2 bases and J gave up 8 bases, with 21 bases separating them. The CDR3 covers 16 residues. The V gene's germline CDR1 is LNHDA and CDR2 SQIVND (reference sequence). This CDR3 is CASSIHSSFQGPGYTF. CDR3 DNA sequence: TGTGCCAGTAGTATACATTCGAGCTTCCAAGGGCCCGGCTACACCTTC.

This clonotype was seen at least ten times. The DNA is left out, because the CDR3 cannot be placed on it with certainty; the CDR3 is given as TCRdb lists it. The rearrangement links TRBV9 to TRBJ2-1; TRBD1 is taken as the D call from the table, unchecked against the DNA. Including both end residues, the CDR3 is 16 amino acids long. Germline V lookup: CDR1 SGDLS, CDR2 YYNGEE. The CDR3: CASSVGGGANGNEQLF.

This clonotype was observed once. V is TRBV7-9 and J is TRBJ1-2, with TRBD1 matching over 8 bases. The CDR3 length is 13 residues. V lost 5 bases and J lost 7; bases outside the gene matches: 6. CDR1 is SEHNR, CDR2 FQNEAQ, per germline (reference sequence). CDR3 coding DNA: TGTGCCAGCAGCCCGCAGGGGGCGCGTGGCTACACCTTC. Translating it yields CASSPQGARGYTF.

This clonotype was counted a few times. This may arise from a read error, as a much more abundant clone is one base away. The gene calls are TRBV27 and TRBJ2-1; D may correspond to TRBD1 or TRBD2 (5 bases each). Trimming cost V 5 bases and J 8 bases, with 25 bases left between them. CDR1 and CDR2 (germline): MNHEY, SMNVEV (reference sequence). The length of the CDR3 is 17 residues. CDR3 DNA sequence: TGTGCCAGCAGTCCAATCCCGGGACGAGCTACACGGGATGAGCAGTTCTTC. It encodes CASSPIPGRATRDEQFF.

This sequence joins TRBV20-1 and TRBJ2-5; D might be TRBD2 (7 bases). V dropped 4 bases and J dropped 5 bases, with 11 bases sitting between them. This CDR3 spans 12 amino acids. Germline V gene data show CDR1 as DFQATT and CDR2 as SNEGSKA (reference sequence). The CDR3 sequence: CSATEGGETQYF. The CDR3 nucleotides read TGCAGTGCTACGGAGGGGGGGGAGACCCAGTACTTC.

The CDR3 reads CASSLWGQYEQYF. Here the CDR3 DNA reads TGTGCCAGCAGCTTATGGGGGCAGTACGAGCAGTACTTC. The chain is built from TRBV7-6 and TRBJ2-7, with a possible D match to TRBD1 (6 bases). With 2 bases removed from V and 4 bases from J, the gap between germline ends came to 9 bases. This CDR3 has 13 residues. Germline CDR1 SGHVS, CDR2 FNYEAQ.

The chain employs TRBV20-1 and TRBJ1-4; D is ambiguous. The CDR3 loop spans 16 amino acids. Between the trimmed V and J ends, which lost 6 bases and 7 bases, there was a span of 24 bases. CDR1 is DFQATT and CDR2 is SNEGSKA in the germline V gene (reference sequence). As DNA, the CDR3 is TGCAGTGCCTCCCCCTCCGGTGGCTTCGAAGGTGAAAAACTGTTTTTT. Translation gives CSASPSGGFEGEKLFF.

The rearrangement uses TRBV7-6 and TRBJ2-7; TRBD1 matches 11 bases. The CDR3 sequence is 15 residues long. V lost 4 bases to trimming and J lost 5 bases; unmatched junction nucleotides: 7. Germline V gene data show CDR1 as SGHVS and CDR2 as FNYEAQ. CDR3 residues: CASSSRTGGGHEQYF. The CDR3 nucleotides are TGTGCCAGCAGCTCCAGGACAGGGGGCGGTCACGAGCAGTACTTC.

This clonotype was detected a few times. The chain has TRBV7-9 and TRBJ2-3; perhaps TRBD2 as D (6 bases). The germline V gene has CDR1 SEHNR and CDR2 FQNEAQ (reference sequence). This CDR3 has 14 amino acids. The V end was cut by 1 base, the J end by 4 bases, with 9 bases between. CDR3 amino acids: CASSLGGVPDTQYF. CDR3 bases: TGTGCCAGCAGCTTAGGGGGGGTTCCAGATACGCAGTATTTT.

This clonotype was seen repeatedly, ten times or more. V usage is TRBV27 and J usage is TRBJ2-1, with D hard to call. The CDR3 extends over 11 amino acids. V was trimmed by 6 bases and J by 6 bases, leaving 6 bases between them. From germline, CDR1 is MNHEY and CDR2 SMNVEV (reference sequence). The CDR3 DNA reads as TGTGCCAGCAGCCTATTCAATGAGCAGTTCTTC. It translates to CASSLFNEQFF.

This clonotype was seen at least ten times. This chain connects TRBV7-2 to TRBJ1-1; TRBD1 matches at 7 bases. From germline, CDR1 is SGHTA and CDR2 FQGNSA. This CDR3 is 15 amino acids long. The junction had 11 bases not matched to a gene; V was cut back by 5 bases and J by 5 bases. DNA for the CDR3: TGTGCCAGCAGCCTCCAACAGGGGATGGGGACTGAAGCTTTCTTT. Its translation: CASSLQQGMGTEAFF.

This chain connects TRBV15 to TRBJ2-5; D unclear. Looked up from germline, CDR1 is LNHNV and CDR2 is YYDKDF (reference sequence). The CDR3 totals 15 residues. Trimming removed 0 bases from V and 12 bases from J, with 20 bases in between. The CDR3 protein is CATSRDRIGTVLKYF. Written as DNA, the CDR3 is TGTGCCACCAGCAGAGATAGGATCGGAACAGTCCTGAAGTACTTC. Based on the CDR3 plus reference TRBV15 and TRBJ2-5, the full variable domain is DAMVIQNPRYQVTQFGKPVTLSCSQTLNHNVMYWYQQKSSQAPKLLFHYYDKDFNNEADTPDNFQSRRPNTSFCFLDIRSPGLGDTAMYLCATSRDRIGTVLKYFGPGTRLLVL.

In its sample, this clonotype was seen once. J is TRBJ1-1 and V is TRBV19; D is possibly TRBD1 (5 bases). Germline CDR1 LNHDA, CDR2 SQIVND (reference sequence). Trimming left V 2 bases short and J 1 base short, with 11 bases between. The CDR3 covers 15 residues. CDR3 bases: TGTGCCAGTAGTATAATAGGACACCCGAACACTGAAGCTTTCTTT. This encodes CASSIIGHPNTEAFF.

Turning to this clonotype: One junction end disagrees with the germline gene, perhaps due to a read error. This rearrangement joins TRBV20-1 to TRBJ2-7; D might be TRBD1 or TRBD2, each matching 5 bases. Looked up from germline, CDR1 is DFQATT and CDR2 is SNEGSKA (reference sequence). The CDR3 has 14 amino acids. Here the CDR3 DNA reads TGCAGTGCTAGCGACGACAGAGGGGCCTACGAGCAGTGCTTT. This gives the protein CSASDDRGAYEQCF.

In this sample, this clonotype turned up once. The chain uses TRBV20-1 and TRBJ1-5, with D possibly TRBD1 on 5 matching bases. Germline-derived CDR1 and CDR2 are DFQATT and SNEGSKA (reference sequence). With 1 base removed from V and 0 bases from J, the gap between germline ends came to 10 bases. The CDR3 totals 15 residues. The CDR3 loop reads CSARGQSYSNQPQHF. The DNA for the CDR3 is TGCAGTGCTAGAGGACAGAGTTATAGCAATCAGCCCCAGCATTTT.

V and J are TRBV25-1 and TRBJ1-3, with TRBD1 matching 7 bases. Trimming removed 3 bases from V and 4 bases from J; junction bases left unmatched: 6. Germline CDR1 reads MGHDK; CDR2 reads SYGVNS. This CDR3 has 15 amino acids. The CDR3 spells CASSEARGLGNTIYF. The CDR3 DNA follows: TGTGCCAGCAGTGAGGCTAGGGGGCTCGGAAACACCATATATTTT.